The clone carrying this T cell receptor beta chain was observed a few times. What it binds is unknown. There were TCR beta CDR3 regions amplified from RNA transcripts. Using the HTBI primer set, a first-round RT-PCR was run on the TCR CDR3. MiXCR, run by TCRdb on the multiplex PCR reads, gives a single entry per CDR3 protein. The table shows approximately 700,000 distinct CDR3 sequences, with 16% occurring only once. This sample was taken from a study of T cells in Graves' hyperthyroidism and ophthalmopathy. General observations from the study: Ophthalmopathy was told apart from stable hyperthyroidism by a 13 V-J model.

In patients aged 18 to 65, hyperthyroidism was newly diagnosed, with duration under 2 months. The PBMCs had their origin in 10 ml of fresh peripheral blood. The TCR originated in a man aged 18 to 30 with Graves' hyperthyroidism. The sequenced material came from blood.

CDR3 region: CASSHSTGRNYGYTF. In DNA, the CDR3 is TGCGCCAGCAGCCATTCGACGGGACGTAACTATGGCTACACCTTC. This chain links TRBV4-1 with TRBJ1-2, with TRBD1 as a possible D gene (5 bases). Per germline, CDR1 MGHRA and CDR2 YSYEKL. V lost 3 bases, J lost 1 base, and 12 bases lay in between. The CDR3 is 15 amino acids.